The entry below describes one T cell receptor beta chain. This record comes from a study of metastatic and nonmetastatic thyroid tumors. TCRdb recomputed clones from the PCR reads via MiXCR. This table holds roughly 29,000 clones, 23% found once. Per the germline V gene, CDR1 is SGHRS and CDR2 is YFSETQ. This CDR3 has 16 residues. Trimming cost V 6 bases and J 3 bases; bases outside gene matches: 12. All patients were untreated before thyroid surgery. This sequence was found in a female donor with papillary thyroid cancer or a benign thyroid nodule (not recorded which). Some clones in this sample may be carry-over from other donors' samples. Sample: blood. V usage is TRBV5-1 and J usage is TRBJ2-5; 9 nucleotides agree with TRBD1. The DNA for the CDR3 is TGCGCCAGCATCTGGAACAGGGGGCGCCCGGAAGAGACCCAGTACTTC. Its translation: CASIWNRGRPEETQYF.